This T cell receptor (beta chain) came from a study of identical twins. It was template switching that added a universal primer site, and there were unique molecular identifiers on the cDNA. MiXCR was run by TCRdb on the 5' RACE reads, yielding one entry per CDR3 protein. The repertoire holds around 490,000 distinct CDR3 sequences, approximately 20% seen once, with about 0.48% in the top ten. In this sample, this clonotype turned up a few times. Antigen unknown. Every donor was a healthy Caucasian. Study-level points and caveats: Instead of following the same donors, the conclusions were based on cross-sectional statistical analysis. Out-of-frame alpha sequences common to twins were enriched for low generation probability.

These data also featured in a second study, about yellow fever vaccine responses in identical twins.

Material for sequencing was CD4+ T cells sorted from blood. The TCR comes from a woman between 18 and 29 years old in good health.

DNA for the CDR3: TGTGCCAGCAGTCCCAGTGGGTCGGCTGAAAAACTGTTTTTT. Its protein product is CASSPSGSAEKLFF. J is TRBJ1-4 and V is TRBV27; D call uncertain. Germline values: CDR1 MNHEY, CDR2 SMNVEV (reference sequence). Trimming removed 5 bases at V and 7 bases at J, with 14 bases between. The CDR3 is 14 residues long.